One and the same sample provided the 15 T cell receptor beta chains below, sequenced in a study of cytotoxic CD8 clonotypes in ibrutinib-treated CLL. Some clones are missing from TCRdb's copy, which holds only in-frame ones; the method was immunoSEQ multiplex PCR. The repertoire has more than 85,000 clones, over 60% of them found once; the top ten carry around 23%. This specimen consisted of PBMCs, obtained after 24 months of ibrutinib treatment. These receptors came from a human donor with chronic lymphocytic leukemia.

V gene TRBV18 combines with J gene TRBJ2-2, with a possible D match to TRBD1 (6 bases). V was shortened by 6 bases and J by 11 bases, with 25 bases between the two germline ends. The germline V gene has CDR1 KGHSH and CDR2 LQKENI. CDR3 length: 16 residues. The CDR3 nucleotides read TGTGCCAGCTCGCCTAAGGACATAGGGACACTTGACGAGCTGTTTTTT. Its protein product is CASSPKDIGTLDELFF.

The chain is built from TRBV5-5 and TRBJ2-3; 9 bases align to TRBD2. This CDR3 is built from 16 residues. V shed 3 bases and J 3 bases; nucleotides not matched to a gene: 8. The germline V gene has CDR1 SGHKS and CDR2 YYEKEE (reference sequence). The CDR3 sequence: CASSSLSGRNTDTQYF. DNA for the CDR3: TGTGCCAGCAGCTCTCTTAGCGGGAGAAATACAGATACGCAGTATTTT.

CDR3 in DNA: TGTGCCAGCAGTGAAGCCAGGAACACTGAAGCTTTCTTT. Translated, it gives CASSEARNTEAFF. This chain links TRBV6-1 with TRBJ1-1; D gene uncertain. Germline V CDR1 and CDR2: MNHNS, SASEGT. V shed 0 bases and J shed 1 base, with 3 bases lying between them. This CDR3 is 13 amino acids long.

J is TRBJ1-4 and V is TRBV27; D is perhaps TRBD1 (5 bases). Trimming stripped 0 bases from V and 11 bases from J, with 19 bases between. The germline V gene encodes CDR1 MNHEY and CDR2 SMNVEV (reference sequence). This CDR3 region has 16 residues. Here the CDR3 DNA reads TGTGCCAGCAGTTTATCATCTGGGACCACACGTCACAAACTGTTTTTT. This sequence encodes CASSLSSGTTRHKLFF.

The rearrangement uses TRBV2 and TRBJ2-3; 12 positions match TRBD2. With 6 bases clipped from V and 6 bases from J, the junction kept 7 bases outside the gene matches. Germline CDR1 is SNHLY and CDR2 is FYNNEI. The CDR3 spans 15 residues. DNA for the CDR3: TGTGCCAGCAGCATACTAGCGGGAGGCAGGGATACGCAGTATTTT. It is translated as CASSILAGGRDTQYF.

This clone was detected once. The chain links TRBV6-1 to TRBJ1-2, with D possibly being TRBD1 (5 bases). Germline lookup yields CDR1 MNHNS and CDR2 SASEGT. This CDR3 region has 13 residues. Between the trimmed V and J ends, which lost 6 bases and 4 bases, there was a span of 12 bases. The CDR3 DNA follows: TGTGCCAGCAGAGACTGGCAGGGCTATGGCTACACCTTC. It translates to CASRDWQGYGYTF.

The chain recombines TRBV20-1 with TRBJ2-7; D possibly corresponds to TRBD2 (5 bases). The ends were cut back, 4 bases at V and 6 bases at J, with 10 bases in the middle. The CDR3 is 11 amino acids. CDR1 is DFQATT and CDR2 is SNEGSKA in the germline V gene (reference sequence). CDR3 amino acids: CSAKGLGEQYF. CDR3 DNA: TGCAGTGCTAAAGGACTCGGCGAGCAGTACTTC.

V gene TRBV6-5 combines with J gene TRBJ2-7; D possibly corresponds to TRBD2 (6 bases). Trimming shortened V by 5 bases and J by 0 bases, and 11 bases separated the two germline ends. In germline, CDR1 is MNHEY, CDR2 SVGAGI. This CDR3 is built from 14 residues. CDR3 protein: CASSRGLSSYEQYF. The CDR3, as DNA: TGTGCCAGCAGTAGGGGACTGTCCTCCTACGAGCAGTACTTC.

This chain connects TRBV7-2 to TRBJ1-2; no firm D call. V lost 6 bases to trimming and J lost 4 bases, with 12 bases between them. This CDR3 has 13 amino acids. Germline V gives CDR1 SGHTA, CDR2 FQGNSA. The chain's CDR3 is CASRGGKIYGYTF. Written as DNA, the CDR3 is TGTGCCAGCAGAGGTGGCAAAATCTATGGCTACACCTTC. Supplemented by reference TRBV7-2 and TRBJ1-2, the full variable domain reads GAGVSQSPSNKVTEKGKDVELRCDPISGHTALYWYRQSLGQGLEFLIYFQGNSAPDKSGLPSDRFSAERTGGSVSTLTIQRTQQEDSAVYLCASRGGKIYGYTFGSGTRLTVV.

This sequence joins TRBV27 and TRBJ1-5, with D maybe TRBD1 (5 bases). Germline V gives CDR1 MNHEY, CDR2 SMNVEV (reference sequence). V lost 4 bases, J lost 0 bases, and 13 bases lay in between. This CDR3 comprises 16 residues. The CDR3 DNA reads as TGTGCCAGCAGTTCCGTTGGGGCGTATAGCAATCAGCCCCAGCATTTT. Protein sequence: CASSSVGAYSNQPQHF.

By proportion, this clone is medium-sized. This chain connects TRBV15 to TRBJ2-7; D may be TRBD1 or TRBD2 (5 bases each). Germline CDR1 reads LNHNV; CDR2 reads YYDKDF (reference sequence). The CDR3 loop spans 17 amino acids. Deletions cut 0 bases from V and 4 bases from J, with 19 bases between. The CDR3 DNA sequence: TGTGCCACCAGCAGAGAGGGGGTCGGTGGGAGCACGTACGAGCAGTACTTC. Translated, it gives CATSREGVGGSTYEQYF. The whole variable domain, remainder taken from reference TRBV15 and TRBJ2-7, is DAMVIQNPRYQVTQFGKPVTLSCSQTLNHNVMYWYQQKSSQAPKLLFHYYDKDFNNEADTPDNFQSRRPNTSFCFLDIRSPGLGDTAMYLCATSREGVGGSTYEQYFGPGTRLTVT.

The chain combines TRBV28 with TRBJ1-1; tentatively, D is TRBD1 (6 bases). Trimming pared 2 bases from V and 0 bases from J, leaving 13 bases between. The CDR3 contains 16 residues. Germline values: CDR1 MDHEN, CDR2 SYDVKM. In nucleotides, the CDR3 is TGTGCCAGCAGTTTAATAGGACAGATCATGAACACTGAAGCTTTCTTT. Translation gives CASSLIGQIMNTEAFF.

This sequence joins TRBV27 and TRBJ2-1, with TRBD2 matching over 16 bases. J gave up 4 bases and V 7 bases, and 10 bases lay outside the gene matches. The germline CDR1 and CDR2 sequences are MNHEY and SMNVEV (reference sequence). There are 18 residues in the CDR3. The CDR3 DNA is TGTGCCAGCAACCCGGGACTAGCGGGAGGGGAGGTATACAATGAGCAGTTCTTC. Protein sequence: CASNPGLAGGEVYNEQFF.

This sequence joins TRBV7-6 and TRBJ2-1; 13 bases agree with TRBD2. V lost 5 bases, J lost 6 bases, and 7 bases stayed unmatched. CDR1 is SGHVS, CDR2 FNYEAQ, per germline. The CDR3 length is 16 residues. CDR3: CASSGPGLAGSNEQFF. DNA of the CDR3: TGTGCCAGCAGCGGTCCGGGACTAGCGGGGTCCAATGAGCAGTTCTTC.

In its sample, this clone was seen once. The rearrangement links TRBV30 to TRBJ2-2; TRBD2 is a possible D gene (5 bases). Trimming removed 2 bases from V and 6 bases from J, with 19 bases in between. The CDR3 is 16 residues long. The germline gives CDR1 GTSNPN, CDR2 SVGIG (reference sequence). Here the CDR3 DNA reads TGTGCCTGGAGTCGGACTCTCTCATCTTTCTCCGGGGAGCTGTTTTTT. As protein: CAWSRTLSSFSGELFF.